The T cell receptor beta chain described here comes from a study of shared clonotypes between healthy human individuals. TCRdb keeps only in-frame clones here, not all; method: immunoSEQ multiplex PCR. The sample includes 2,500,000 or so clones, 80% to 95% seen only once; the top ten take 0.36%. It was into CD45RA+ naive and CD45RA-negative memory subsets that the CD4+ cells were split. V gave up 2 bases and J gave up 0 bases, with 17 bases separating them. In germline, CDR1 is SEHNR, CDR2 FQNEAQ (reference sequence). This CDR3 comprises 18 residues. Sequencing was done on a sample of naive CD4+ T cells from PBMCs. The subset denotes: CD45RA+ positively selected. The receptor comes from a man younger than 35 in good health. Some clones in this sample may be carry-over from other donors' samples. V is TRBV7-9 and J is TRBJ1-5; TRBD1 might be the D (5 bases). The CDR3 region is CASSLTSGPRGSNQPQHF. Written as DNA, the CDR3 is TGTGCCAGCAGCTTAACGTCGGGACCAAGGGGTAGCAATCAGCCCCAGCATTTT. Supplemented by reference TRBV7-9 and TRBJ1-5, the full variable domain reads DTGVSQNPRHKITKRGQNVTFRCDPISEHNRLYWYRQTLGQGPEFLTYFQNEAQLEKSRLLSDRFSAERPKGSFSTLEIQRTEQGDSAMYLCASSLTSGPRGSNQPQHFGDGTRLSIL.